The entry that follows covers one TCR beta chain sequence. Its antigen is not identified. The data originate from a study of T cell responses to AZD1222 COVID-19 vaccine. Overall study findings and caveats: Clonal diversity may have been underestimated, and the donors were mostly white British, with more females than males.

Produced via immunoSEQ multiplex PCR; TCRdb's table is partial and in-frame only. The profile shows 180,000 or so clones, approximately 89% of them singletons. After removal of 0 bases from V and 7 bases from J, the junction contained 4 bases not matched to a gene. The CDR3 contains 15 residues. The germline gives CDR1 SGHRS, CDR2 YFSETQ. V and J are TRBV5-1 and TRBJ1-6; TRBD1 matches at 7 bases. Sequencing was performed on peripheral blood, taken 28 days after the second AZD1222 dose. The TCR originated in an adult who received the AZD1222 COVID-19 vaccine. CDR3 protein: CASSLVTGSNSPLHF. CDR3 DNA sequence: TGCGCCAGCAGCTTGGTGACAGGGTCAAATTCACCCCTCCACTTT. Based on the CDR3 plus reference TRBV5-1 and TRBJ1-6, the full variable domain is KAGVTQTPRYLIKTRGQQVTLSCSPISGHRSVSWYQQTPGQGLQFLFEYFSETQRNKGNFPGRFSGRQFSNSRSEMNVSTLELGDSALYLCASSLVTGSNSPLHFGNGTRLTVT.